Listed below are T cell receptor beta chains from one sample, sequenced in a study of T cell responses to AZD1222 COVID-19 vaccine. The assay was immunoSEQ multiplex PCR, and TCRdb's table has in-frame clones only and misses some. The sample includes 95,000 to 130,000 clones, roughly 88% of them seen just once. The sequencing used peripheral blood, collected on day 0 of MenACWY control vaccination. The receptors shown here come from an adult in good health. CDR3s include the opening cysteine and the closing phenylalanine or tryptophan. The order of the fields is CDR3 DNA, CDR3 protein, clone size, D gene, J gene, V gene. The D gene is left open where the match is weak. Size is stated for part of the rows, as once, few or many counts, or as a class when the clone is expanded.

cdr3_nt: TGTGCCAGCAGCAGAGGTCCGGGACAGGGTCAAACCAATGAGCAGTTCTTC
cdr3_aa: CASSRGPGQGQTNEQFF
clone_size: .
d_call: .
j_call: TRBJ2-1
v_call: TRBV21-1

cdr3_nt: TGCAGCGTTCGAATACCCCTTTCGCCTCATGAGGGGGCTGGAAACACCATATATTTT
cdr3_aa: CSVRIPLSPHEGAGNTIYF
clone_size: .
d_call: .
j_call: TRBJ1-3
v_call: TRBV29-1

cdr3_nt: TGTGCCAGCAGTTACTCGAAGACCTTGGGCACAGATACGCAGTATTTT
cdr3_aa: CASSYSKTLGTDTQYF
clone_size: .
d_call: .
j_call: TRBJ2-3
v_call: TRBV6-5

cdr3_nt: TGCGCCAGCAGCTTGGTCGCTGGACTAGCGGGGGAAGAGACCCAGTACTTC
cdr3_aa: CASSLVAGLAGEETQYF
clone_size: .
d_call: TRBD2
j_call: TRBJ2-5
v_call: TRBV5-1

cdr3_nt: TGTGCCAGCAGCTTAAGGGTGGACAACTATGGCTACACCTTC
cdr3_aa: CASSLRVDNYGYTF
clone_size: .
d_call: .
j_call: TRBJ1-2
v_call: TRBV7-8

cdr3_nt: TGTGCCAGCAGCTCATCCGGGACTCGAGAGACCCAGTACTTC
cdr3_aa: CASSSSGTRETQYF
clone_size: .
d_call: .
j_call: TRBJ2-5
v_call: TRBV5-4

cdr3_nt: TGTGCCAGTAGAAACAGGATGAACACTGAAGCTTTCTTT
cdr3_aa: CASRNRMNTEAFF
clone_size: .
d_call: .
j_call: TRBJ1-1
v_call: TRBV19

cdr3_nt: TGCAGCGTTTCGGACAGCTCCGCAGATCAGCCCCAGCATTTT
cdr3_aa: CSVSDSSADQPQHF
clone_size: .
d_call: .
j_call: TRBJ1-5
v_call: TRBV29-1

cdr3_nt: TGTGCCAGCAGCCAAGACAGGGGGGATACGCAGTATTTT
cdr3_aa: CASSQDRGDTQYF
clone_size: .
d_call: TRBD1
j_call: TRBJ2-3
v_call: TRBV4-2

cdr3_nt: TGTGCCAGCAGCGTAGGAGGGGGCTCCTATAATTCACCCCTCCACTTT
cdr3_aa: CASSVGGGSYNSPLHF
clone_size: .
d_call: .
j_call: TRBJ1-6
v_call: TRBV9

cdr3_nt: TGTGCCAGCTCACCACGTAGGACGGGGGACTATGGCTACACCTTC
cdr3_aa: CASSPRRTGDYGYTF
clone_size: .
d_call: .
j_call: TRBJ1-2
v_call: TRBV18

cdr3_nt: TGTGCCAGCAGCTCAGGGCCGGGAGCCCCTCAAGAGACCCAGTACTTC
cdr3_aa: CASSSGPGAPQETQYF
clone_size: .
d_call: .
j_call: TRBJ2-5
v_call: TRBV7-2

cdr3_nt: TGTGCCACAGGACAGGGTCGGAATTCACCCCTCCACTTT
cdr3_aa: CATGQGRNSPLHF
clone_size: .
d_call: TRBD1
j_call: TRBJ1-6
v_call: TRBV11-2

cdr3_nt: TGTGCCAGCAGTTACACACTGGAGAGCACTGAAGCTTTCTTT
cdr3_aa: CASSYTLESTEAFF
clone_size: .
d_call: .
j_call: TRBJ1-1
v_call: TRBV6-2/TRBV6-3

cdr3_nt: TGTGCCAGCAGATGGACAGGGGGGGACACCGGGGAGCTGTTTTTT
cdr3_aa: CASRWTGGDTGELFF
clone_size: .
d_call: TRBD1
j_call: TRBJ2-2
v_call: TRBV27

cdr3_nt: TGTGCCAGCAGTTTATCGGGACAGGGGAATTCACCCCTCCACTTT
cdr3_aa: CASSLSGQGNSPLHF
clone_size: .
d_call: TRBD1
j_call: TRBJ1-6
v_call: TRBV6-5

cdr3_nt: TGTGCCAGCACCCCAAGAGGTGGGTGGGGAGGGAGCTCCTACAATGAGCAGTTCTTC
cdr3_aa: CASTPRGGWGGSSYNEQFF
clone_size: .
d_call: TRBD2
j_call: TRBJ2-1
v_call: TRBV3-1/TRBV3-2

cdr3_nt: TGTGCCTGGAGTACGGGACAGGGTGTCTATGGCTACACCTTC
cdr3_aa: CAWSTGQGVYGYTF
clone_size: .
d_call: TRBD1
j_call: TRBJ1-2
v_call: TRBV30

cdr3_nt: TGTGCCAGCAGCTTGACTAGCGGGGGCCACGGGACGCAGTATTTT
cdr3_aa: CASSLTSGGHGTQYF
clone_size: .
d_call: TRBD2
j_call: TRBJ2-3
v_call: TRBV7-3

cdr3_nt: TGTGCCAGTAGTATAGTAGGGGCGGGGGATCAGCCCCAGCATTTT
cdr3_aa: CASSIVGAGDQPQHF
clone_size: .
d_call: .
j_call: TRBJ1-5
v_call: TRBV19

cdr3_nt: TGCGCCAGCAGCCTCAAGCCGGGACTCCGCAATGAGCAGTTCTTC
cdr3_aa: CASSLKPGLRNEQFF
clone_size: .
d_call: .
j_call: TRBJ2-1
v_call: TRBV4-3

cdr3_nt: TGTGCCAGCAGTGCCCGGGCCTCTAATGAAAAACTGTTTTTT
cdr3_aa: CASSARASNEKLFF
clone_size: .
d_call: .
j_call: TRBJ1-4
v_call: TRBV25-1

cdr3_nt: TGCGCCAGCAGCTTGGTTGGGACTAGCGGCAATGAGCAGTTCTTC
cdr3_aa: CASSLVGTSGNEQFF
clone_size: .
d_call: TRBD2
j_call: TRBJ2-1
v_call: TRBV5-1

cdr3_nt: TGTGCCAGCAGCTTAGTCGCTGTACAGAACTATGGCTACACCTTC
cdr3_aa: CASSLVAVQNYGYTF
clone_size: .
d_call: .
j_call: TRBJ1-2
v_call: TRBV7-9

cdr3_nt: TGTGCCAGCAGCCATGGGCAGGGTGTAAGGAATGGCTACACCTTC
cdr3_aa: CASSHGQGVRNGYTF
clone_size: .
d_call: .
j_call: TRBJ1-2
v_call: TRBV27

cdr3_nt: TGTGCCAGCATCCCGGACCGGGATAACCGTGTCGGCTACACCTTC
cdr3_aa: CASIPDRDNRVGYTF
clone_size: .
d_call: .
j_call: TRBJ1-2
v_call: TRBV5-6

cdr3_nt: TGTGCCAGCAGCTCGTGGGGGACTAGCGGGGCGGATGAGCAGTTCTTC
cdr3_aa: CASSSWGTSGADEQFF
clone_size: .
d_call: TRBD2
j_call: TRBJ2-1
v_call: TRBV11-2

cdr3_nt: TGCGCCAGCAGCTTAGGACAGGGCCCTGAAGCTTTCTTT
cdr3_aa: CASSLGQGPEAFF
clone_size: .
d_call: TRBD1
j_call: TRBJ1-1
v_call: TRBV5-1

cdr3_nt: TGTGCCAGCAGGCGAGGGACTAGTGCAGATACGCAGTATTTT
cdr3_aa: CASRRGTSADTQYF
clone_size: .
d_call: TRBD2
j_call: TRBJ2-3
v_call: TRBV7-2

cdr3_nt: TGTGCCAGCAGTATTACTAGCGGGGGGGCAGATACGCAGTATTTT
cdr3_aa: CASSITSGGADTQYF
clone_size: .
d_call: TRBD2
j_call: TRBJ2-3
v_call: TRBV6-5

cdr3_nt: TGTGCCAGCAGTTCCCCCGCCGGGGCCCTAAGGGGCTACACCTTC
cdr3_aa: CASSSPAGALRGYTF
clone_size: .
d_call: .
j_call: TRBJ1-2
v_call: TRBV28

cdr3_nt: TGTGCCAGCAGCCAACTCCCACCGGGACAGAATTCACCCCTCCACTTT
cdr3_aa: CASSQLPPGQNSPLHF
clone_size: .
d_call: TRBD1
j_call: TRBJ1-6
v_call: TRBV16

cdr3_nt: TGTGCCAGCAGCGTAGGGGGACTAGCGGGGAAAGAGACCCAGTACTTC
cdr3_aa: CASSVGGLAGKETQYF
clone_size: .
d_call: TRBD2
j_call: TRBJ2-5
v_call: TRBV9

cdr3_nt: TGTGCCAGCAGCTTAGCTGGGAGATATGGCTACACCTTC
cdr3_aa: CASSLAGRYGYTF
clone_size: once
d_call: .
j_call: TRBJ1-2
v_call: TRBV7-2

cdr3_nt: TGTGCCAGCAGCCGAGGCCGGGGGCAGGGCAATCAGCCCCAGCATTTT
cdr3_aa: CASSRGRGQGNQPQHF
clone_size: .
d_call: .
j_call: TRBJ1-5
v_call: TRBV6-2/TRBV6-3

cdr3_nt: TGTGCCAGCAGCGACGGTAATCAGCCCCAGCATTTT
cdr3_aa: CASSDGNQPQHF
clone_size: .
d_call: .
j_call: TRBJ1-5
v_call: TRBV12-3/TRBV12-4

cdr3_nt: TGTGCCAGTAGAAGGACAGGCGTGTACAATGAGCAGTTCTTC
cdr3_aa: CASRRTGVYNEQFF
clone_size: once
d_call: TRBD1
j_call: TRBJ2-1
v_call: TRBV6-5

cdr3_nt: TGTGCCAGCAGCCAAGGGACTCAGACCCAGTACTTC
cdr3_aa: CASSQGTQTQYF
clone_size: .
d_call: .
j_call: TRBJ2-5
v_call: TRBV4-2

cdr3_nt: TGTGCCAGCAGTTGGACTAGCGGGGGGGTCAGAAGTACGCAGTATTTT
cdr3_aa: CASSWTSGGVRSTQYF
clone_size: .
d_call: TRBD2
j_call: TRBJ2-3
v_call: TRBV27

cdr3_nt: TGCGCCAGCAGTGTCACTGATACCTACGAGCAGTACTTC
cdr3_aa: CASSVTDTYEQYF
clone_size: .
d_call: .
j_call: TRBJ2-7
v_call: TRBV10-2

cdr3_nt: TGTGCCAGCAGCTCGACAGGGCCCCCGTCCCTCAATGAAAAACTGTTTTTT
cdr3_aa: CASSSTGPPSLNEKLFF
clone_size: .
d_call: TRBD1
j_call: TRBJ1-4
v_call: TRBV7-2

cdr3_nt: TGTGCCAGCAGTTCAACAGGGCCCTCCTCCGAGCAGTACTTC
cdr3_aa: CASSSTGPSSEQYF
clone_size: .
d_call: .
j_call: TRBJ2-7
v_call: TRBV6-6

cdr3_nt: TGTGCCAGCAGCCAATCCTCACTTAGCGGACCTGGGGCCTACAATGAGCAGTTCTTC
cdr3_aa: CASSQSSLSGPGAYNEQFF
clone_size: .
d_call: .
j_call: TRBJ2-1
v_call: TRBV3-1/TRBV3-2

cdr3_nt: TGTGCCAGCAGCTTATATACCCCTTTTGGGGGACCATACAATGAGCAGTTCTTC
cdr3_aa: CASSLYTPFGGPYNEQFF
clone_size: .
d_call: .
j_call: TRBJ2-1
v_call: TRBV7-6

cdr3_nt: TGTGCCAGCAGAAACAGACGGTATGGCTACACCTTC
cdr3_aa: CASRNRRYGYTF
clone_size: .
d_call: .
j_call: TRBJ1-2
v_call: TRBV2

cdr3_nt: TGTGCCAGCCTTTTTGGCACAGGCTATAATTCACCCCTCCACTTT
cdr3_aa: CASLFGTGYNSPLHF
clone_size: .
d_call: .
j_call: TRBJ1-6
v_call: TRBV6-5

cdr3_nt: TGTGCCAGCAGCAAAGGGAATTCACCCCTCCACTTT
cdr3_aa: CASSKGNSPLHF
clone_size: .
d_call: .
j_call: TRBJ1-6
v_call: TRBV7-3